This TCR beta chain came from a study of cytomegalovirus exposure and HLA in healthy donors. About the study: As released early, the data held around 80 million unique TCRs from HLA-typed donors.

Note on this clone: Its antigen is unidentified.

Study results and caveats: With DRB1 most and HLA-C fewest, TCR association rates differed between HLA loci in a later analysis. Information on immune exposure was restricted to one variable (CMV serostatus).

With 60 Vbeta and 13 Jbeta primers, the PCR was carried out. The repertoire was sequenced with immunoSEQ multiplex PCR; TCRdb's copy has only in-frame clones and lacks some. Here the sample spans 120,000 or so clones, about 80% being singletons. The length of the CDR3 is 13 residues. In germline, CDR1 is MNHEY, CDR2 SVGAGI. The trim removed 8 bases at V and 2 bases at J, leaving 3 bases unmatched. The clonotype was recovered from a woman between 40 and 55 years old in good health and CMV-seropositive. The chain recombines TRBV6-5 with TRBJ2-5, with 9 bases that match TRBD1. Sample: PBMCs. The chain's CDR3 is CASGQGSQETQYF. The CDR3, as DNA: TGTGCCAGCGGACAGGGGAGTCAAGAGACCCAGTACTTC.